These 31 T cell receptor beta chains originate from one sample sequenced in a study of identical twins (dated by TCRdb to about 2016). Library construction relied on 5' RACE. Sequenced on an Illumina HiSeq 2000. TCRdb applied fastp at Q25 and MiXCR to the public reads, then kept only in-frame beta chains. For every CDR3 protein sequence, its rows merge into one entry that carries the most common genes and DNA. The sample table lists some 500,000 distinct CDR3 sequences, 9.5% to 10% of them with a count of one. The leading ten clones occupy around 3.2% of the sample. The data also belong to a second study, concerning yellow fever vaccine responses in identical twins.

The material sequenced was PBMCs. These receptors all stem from a woman aged 18-35 years in good health.

This clonotype turned up a few times. The chain uses TRBV5-1 and TRBJ2-7; possible D gene TRBD1, 7 bases. The CDR3 length is 15 residues. V was trimmed by 4 bases and J by 8 bases, leaving 22 bases between them. Germline values: CDR1 SGHRS, CDR2 YFSETQ. This chain's CDR3 is CASSPGGTVKFQQYF. The CDR3 DNA reads as TGCGCCAGCAGCCCTGGGGGGACAGTCAAGTTTCAGCAGTACTTC.

This chain joins TRBV5-1 and TRBJ2-1; no definite D call. Germline V gene data show CDR1 as SGHRS and CDR2 as YFSETQ. The CDR3 is made up of 16 amino acids. The V and J ends lost 0 bases and 8 bases respectively, with 18 bases between them. The CDR3 sequence: CASSLAAGRLRDEQFF. The CDR3 nucleotides are TGCGCCAGCAGCTTGGCCGCAGGCAGGCTTCGAGATGAGCAGTTCTTC. Combining the CDR3 with reference TRBV5-1 and TRBJ2-1 gives the whole variable domain KAGVTQTPRYLIKTRGQQVTLSCSPISGHRSVSWYQQTPGQGLQFLFEYFSETQRNKGNFPGRFSGRQFSNSRSEMNVSTLELGDSALYLCASSLAAGRLRDEQFFGPGTRLTVL.

The table lists this clonotype with a few counts. This chain links TRBV28 with TRBJ2-3; TRBD2 aligns across 8 bases. Germline V gives CDR1 MDHEN, CDR2 SYDVKM. The CDR3 consists of 17 residues. The J segment lost 6 bases and the V segment lost 1 base, leaving 12 bases of the junction unmatched. Written as DNA, the CDR3 is TGTGCCAGCAGTTTATCCTTAGGGAGCGGGGGTTCGGATACGCAGTATTTT. It yields the protein CASSLSLGSGGSDTQYF.

This clonotype was recorded a few times. This rearrangement joins TRBV20-1 to TRBJ2-1, with TRBD2 matching over 9 bases. CDR1 and CDR2 (germline): DFQATT, SNEGSKA (reference sequence). V shed 3 bases and J 2 bases; nucleotides not matched to a gene: 2. The CDR3 is 14 amino acids. The CDR3 here is CSASPSGAYNEQFF. The DNA for the CDR3 is TGCAGTGCTAGTCCTAGCGGGGCCTACAATGAGCAGTTCTTC.

This rearrangement joins TRBV27 to TRBJ2-2, with D possibly matching TRBD1 (6 bases). The V end lost 6 bases, the J end lost 3 bases, and 20 bases lay between the germline ends. This CDR3 comprises 17 residues. Germline V gene lookup returns CDR1 MNHEY and CDR2 SMNVEV (reference sequence). CDR3 coding DNA: TGTGCCAGCAGCCCCGAGCCGGCAGGGGTATACACCGGGGAGCTGTTTTTT. Translated: CASSPEPAGVYTGELFF.

The chain has TRBV27 and TRBJ2-7, with a tentative D call TRBD2 (6 bases). Trimming stripped 2 bases from V and 3 bases from J, with 14 bases between. From germline, CDR1 is MNHEY and CDR2 SMNVEV (reference sequence). There are 15 residues in the CDR3. CDR3 in DNA: TGTGCCAGCAGTTTACGGGACTCACCTAACTACGAGCAGTACTTC. Amino acid sequence: CASSLRDSPNYEQYF.

This clonotype was seen a few times. The chain joins TRBV28 to TRBJ2-7; the D is unclear. CDR3 length: 15 amino acids. Per the germline V gene, CDR1 is MDHEN and CDR2 is SYDVKM. Deletions cut 5 bases from V and 6 bases from J, with 20 bases between. Written as DNA, the CDR3 is TGTGCCAGCAGTCTCCGCCAGACCTTAGCACGCGAGCAGTACTTC. It is translated as CASSLRQTLAREQYF.

V usage is TRBV5-1 and J usage is TRBJ2-2, with D perhaps given as TRBD1 or TRBD2 (5 bases each). The germline V gene has CDR1 SGHRS and CDR2 YFSETQ. This CDR3 is built from 18 residues. V lost 6 bases and J 0 bases, leaving 21 bases between the germline ends. Here the CDR3 DNA reads TGCGCCAGCACCTCCGCCGGGGCCTACCAAACGAACACCGGGGAGCTGTTTTTT. Its protein is CASTSAGAYQTNTGELFF.

This clonotype was observed at least ten times. The chain joins TRBV20-1 to TRBJ1-1; no clear D gene. CDR3 size: 15 residues. Germline loops: CDR1 DFQATT, CDR2 SNEGSKA (reference sequence). Trimming cost V 0 bases and J 11 bases, with 22 bases left between them. The CDR3 is CSAREEGSHSREAFF. DNA of the CDR3: TGCAGTGCTAGAGAGGAGGGCAGTCATAGTCGGGAGGCTTTCTTT.

Here the CDR3 reads CASSRQGGQLHEQFF. CDR3 nucleotide sequence: TGCGCCAGCAGCCGCCAGGGGGGTCAATTACATGAGCAGTTCTTC. The gene calls are TRBV4-3 and TRBJ2-1; TRBD1 is a possible D gene (7 bases). V lost 4 bases, J lost 8 bases, and 18 bases lay in between. The CDR3 is made up of 15 amino acids. The germline V gene has CDR1 LGHNA and CDR2 YSLEER.

The chain has TRBV19 and TRBJ2-1, with D perhaps TRBD1 (6 bases). Trimming stripped 9 bases from V and 2 bases from J, with 20 bases between. Germline loops: CDR1 LNHDA, CDR2 SQIVND (reference sequence). The CDR3 is 16 amino acids. The CDR3 here is CASATQGPLPYNEQFF. In DNA form, the CDR3 reads TGTGCCAGCGCCACCCAGGGGCCATTGCCCTACAATGAGCAGTTCTTC.

This clonotype was seen a few times. The rearrangement uses TRBV4-2 and TRBJ2-7; 9 nucleotides match TRBD2. In germline, CDR1 is LGHNA, CDR2 YNFKEQ. The CDR3 loop spans 18 amino acids. J was trimmed by 0 bases and V by 1 base; bases with no gene match: 10. The CDR3 sequence: CASSQVDPTSGSSYEQYF. CDR3 DNA: TGTGCCAGCAGCCAAGTAGACCCGACTAGCGGTAGCTCCTACGAGCAGTACTTC.

The chain has TRBV28 and TRBJ2-7; D is perhaps TRBD1 (6 bases). The CDR3 runs 12 residues. With 5 bases removed from V and 3 bases from J, the gap between germline ends came to 8 bases. Germline V lookup: CDR1 MDHEN, CDR2 SYDVKM. CDR3 loop: CASSGQYYEQYF. In DNA, the CDR3 is TGTGCCAGCAGTGGACAGTACTACGAGCAGTACTTC.

This chain links TRBV12-3 or TRBV12-4 with TRBJ1-2; 11 bases map to TRBD1. The V gene end was trimmed by 6 bases and the J gene end by 7 bases; junction bases not matched to a gene: 10. This CDR3 is 15 amino acids long. In nucleotides, the CDR3 is TGTGCCAGCAGCCCCCGGGACAGGGGGGTAAGTGGCTACACCTTC. This codes for CASSPRDRGVSGYTF.

Ten or more counts support this clonotype. The CDR3 reads CSASRLVGYNEQFF. The CDR3 coding sequence is TGCAGTGCGTCCCGACTAGTCGGATACAATGAGCAGTTCTTC. This rearrangement joins TRBV20-1 to TRBJ2-1; tentative D call: TRBD2 (6 bases). Trimming removed 6 bases from V and 4 bases from J, with 16 bases in between. This CDR3 contains 14 residues. The germline gives CDR1 DFQATT, CDR2 SNEGSKA (reference sequence).

This clonotype has just one count. V usage is TRBV7-8 and J usage is TRBJ2-3; 9 bases are a match to TRBD2. CDR1 SGHVS and CDR2 FQNEAQ come from the germline V gene. The CDR3 is made up of 16 amino acids. Trimming at V came to 3 bases and at J to 1 base, leaving 5 bases not matched to a gene. As DNA, the CDR3 is TGTGCCAGCAGCTTCCAGGTAGCGGGGGGCACAGATACGCAGTATTTT. Amino acids: CASSFQVAGGTDTQYF.

This clonotype was counted between two and nine times. The chain's CDR3 is CSARGVANEQFF. As DNA, the CDR3 is TGCAGTGCTAGAGGGGTAGCGAATGAGCAGTTCTTC. The rearrangement joins TRBV20-1 to TRBJ2-1; a weak D match, TRBD2 (5 bases). The germline CDR1 and CDR2 sequences are DFQATT and SNEGSKA (reference sequence). Between the trimmed V and J ends, which lost 1 base and 7 bases, there was a span of 8 bases. The CDR3 spans 12 residues.

A few counts support this clonotype. The rearrangement joins TRBV10-3 to TRBJ2-1, with 8 positions matching TRBD2. This CDR3 comprises 13 residues. CDR1 is ENHRY, CDR2 SYGVKD, per germline. Losses at the gene ends were 4 bases for V and 12 bases for J; bases not matched to a gene: 8. The CDR3 DNA reads as TGTGCCATCAGTGGAACACTAGCGGCGCGGCAGTTCTTC. Translation gives CAISGTLAARQFF.

This clonotype was counted between two and nine times. The chain recombines TRBV7-9 with TRBJ2-7; the D is unclear. The CDR3 is made up of 13 amino acids. CDR1 is SEHNR, CDR2 FQNEAQ, per germline (reference sequence). The V end was cut by 4 bases, the J end by 1 base, with 8 bases between. CDR3 region: CASSWVESYEQYF. The CDR3 DNA sequence: TGTGCCAGCAGCTGGGTGGAATCCTACGAGCAGTACTTC. The full variable domain, with the rest looked up from reference TRBV7-9 and TRBJ2-7, is DTGVSQNPRHKITKRGQNVTFRCDPISEHNRLYWYRQTLGQGPEFLTYFQNEAQLEKSRLLSDRFSAERPKGSFSTLEIQRTEQGDSAMYLCASSWVESYEQYFGPGTRLTVT.

V gene TRBV7-3 combines with J gene TRBJ2-5; weak D call: TRBD1 (6 bases). Per the germline V gene, CDR1 is SGHTA and CDR2 is FQGTGA. The CDR3 is 14 amino acids. Trimming shortened V by 5 bases and J by 5 bases, and 15 bases separated the two germline ends. The CDR3 sequence is CASSPGQRGETQYF. In nucleotides, the CDR3 is TGTGCCAGCAGCCCCGGACAGCGTGGGGAGACCCAGTACTTC.

The J gene is TRBJ2-1, the V gene TRBV19, with D unclear. The V end lost 5 bases, the J end lost 6 bases, and 14 bases lay between the germline ends. Germline V gene sequence: CDR1 LNHDA, CDR2 SQIVND (reference sequence). This CDR3 has 14 amino acids. CDR3: CASSSRDRFNEQFF. The DNA of the CDR3 is TGTGCCAGTAGTTCTAGGGATCGTTTCAATGAGCAGTTCTTC.

At least ten counts were recorded for this clonotype. The CDR3 protein is CASSQDPEETQYF. CDR3 nucleotides: TGCGCCAGCAGCCAAGACCCGGAAGAGACCCAGTACTTC. V usage is TRBV4-3 and J usage is TRBJ2-5; D unresolved. V was clipped by 0 bases and J by 3 bases, with 5 bases between them. Germline V gene sequence: CDR1 LGHNA, CDR2 YSLEER. The CDR3 runs 13 residues.

This clonotype has only a few counts. The genes are TRBV6-2 or TRBV6-3 and TRBJ2-2; a possible D gene is TRBD2 (6 bases). The germline gives CDR1 MNHEY, CDR2 SVGEGT. Trimming removed 5 bases from V and 0 bases from J, with 13 bases in between. The CDR3 totals 16 residues. CDR3 loop: CASSAGQTSNTGELFF. CDR3 in DNA: TGTGCCAGCAGTGCGGGGCAGACTTCGAACACCGGGGAGCTGTTTTTT.

This clonotype was picked up a small number of times. The rearrangement links TRBV9 to TRBJ2-1; no clear D gene. The V end lost 1 base, the J end lost 6 bases, and 17 bases lay between the germline ends. There are 16 residues in the CDR3. In germline, CDR1 is SGDLS, CDR2 YYNGEE. CDR3 nucleotides: TGTGCCAGCAGCGTATCCCCTCGACATCCGGGCAATGAGCAGTTCTTC. Its translation is CASSVSPRHPGNEQFF.

This clonotype was recorded many times. The genes are TRBV20-1 and TRBJ2-7, with D perhaps TRBD2 (6 bases). The V gene lost 4 bases and the J gene lost 5 bases, with 12 bases spanning the gap. The CDR3 is 12 amino acids. Germline V gives CDR1 DFQATT, CDR2 SNEGSKA (reference sequence). The CDR3 spells CSAKASANEQYF. CDR3 DNA: TGCAGTGCTAAGGCTAGCGCAAACGAGCAGTACTTC.

The genes are TRBV6-5 and TRBJ2-7, with D possibly being TRBD2 (5 bases). Germline values: CDR1 MNHEY, CDR2 SVGAGI. V shed 2 bases and J shed 2 bases, with 7 bases lying between them. The CDR3 has 13 residues. CDR3 residues: CASSYLATYEQYF. The DNA for the CDR3 is TGTGCCAGCAGTTACCTAGCCACCTACGAGCAGTACTTC.

The rearrangement joins TRBV29-1 to TRBJ2-1; TRBD2 might be the D (6 bases). The CDR3 is 14 amino acids. V dropped 5 bases and J dropped 4 bases, with 15 bases sitting between them. In germline, CDR1 is SQVTM, CDR2 ANQGSEA. The CDR3 region is CSVSSSGPYNEQFF. The CDR3 region has the DNA TGCAGCGTTTCCTCCAGCGGGCCTTACAATGAGCAGTTCTTC.

The chain links TRBV20-1 to TRBJ2-1; D not resolved. The CDR3 consists of 15 residues. V dropped 3 bases and J dropped 0 bases, with 12 bases sitting between them. Per germline, CDR1 DFQATT and CDR2 SNEGSKA (reference sequence). The CDR3 nucleotides are TGCAGTGCTAGTAGGGCTACGCCCTCCTACAATGAGCAGTTCTTC. Amino acid sequence: CSASRATPSYNEQFF.

This chain joins TRBV9 and TRBJ2-5; D is possibly TRBD1 (5 bases). Trimming took off 0 bases at V and 5 bases at J, with 11 bases between the two ends. The CDR3 loop spans 14 amino acids. Germline V gene lookup returns CDR1 SGDLS and CDR2 YYNGEE. In DNA, the CDR3 is TGTGCCAGCAGCGTAGTGGGGCAGTCCGAGACCCAGTACTTC. Translating it yields CASSVVGQSETQYF.

The gene calls are TRBV10-2 and TRBJ1-1; D gene uncertain. Germline V gene data show CDR1 as WSHSY and CDR2 as SAAADI. This CDR3 region has 13 residues. V lost 5 bases and J 6 bases, leaving 13 bases between the germline ends. In nucleotides, the CDR3 is TGCGCCAGCAGTTCAGGCGGTAGTTCTGAAGCTTTCTTT. Encoded protein: CASSSGGSSEAFF.

The chain employs TRBV9 and TRBJ2-5; maybe TRBD1 (6 bases). This CDR3 contains 15 residues. Germline CDR1 reads SGDLS; CDR2 reads YYNGEE. V lost 3 bases to trimming and J lost 3 bases, with 15 bases between them. Here the CDR3 reads CASSARDNREETQYF. CDR3 coding DNA: TGTGCCAGCAGCGCCCGGGACAACAGGGAAGAGACCCAGTACTTC.